This TCR beta chain was documented in a study of shared clonotypes between healthy human individuals. General study findings and limits: Researchers found naive subsets generally carried larger estimated richness than memory subsets.

Method: immunoSEQ multiplex PCR; TCRdb's copy keeps in-frame clones and lacks some. The table lists a few million clones, over 85% of them singletons. Worth noting for this clone: Antigen specificity is unknown.

The germline V gene has CDR1 KGHSH and CDR2 LQKENI. Trimming took off 2 bases at V and 0 bases at J, with 8 bases between the two ends. This CDR3 is 15 amino acids long. The sample consisted of naive CD4+ T cells sorted from blood. This sample's subset: CD45RA+ positively selected. The clonotype originates from a man aged 18 to 29 in good health. This chain links TRBV18 with TRBJ2-1, with TRBD2 as a possible D gene (6 bases). The CDR3 bases are TGTGCCAGCTCACCAAGGACTAACTCCTACAATGAGCAGTTCTTC. Its protein is CASSPRTNSYNEQFF. Full variable domain (rest looked up from reference TRBV18 and TRBJ2-1): NAGVMQNPRHLVRRRGQEARLRCSPMKGHSHVYWYRQLPEEGLKFMVYLQKENIIDESGMPKERFSAEFPKEGPSILRIQQVVRGDSAAYFCASSPRTNSYNEQFFGPGTRLTVL.